This T cell receptor beta chain was captured in a study of blood T cells in healthy people across ages. A second PCR, run for about 6 to 11 cycles, used a sample-barcoded 5' primer plus a J-beta primer mix. Each of the cDNA molecules was tagged by a template-switch adaptor with 12 random nucleotides. Every individual sample yielded 2.5 million or more paired-end reads (each containing CDR3). Via MiXCR, TCRdb re-called the 5' RACE reads, giving one row per CDR3 protein. The data contain about 1.8 million distinct CDR3 sequences, about 50% of them singletons. CDR1 PRHDT and CDR2 FYEKMQ come from the germline V gene (reference sequence). The CDR3 runs 17 residues. V shed 5 bases and J 4 bases; nucleotides not matched to a gene: 15.

Sequencing was performed on blood. J is TRBJ2-3 and V is TRBV13; the match to TRBD2 covers 7 bases. The sequence was obtained from a middle-aged woman in good health. The CDR3 here is CASSPTTGRGFPDTQYF. In nucleotides, the CDR3 is TGTGCCAGCAGCCCCACGACTGGGCGGGGGTTCCCAGATACGCAGTATTTT. The full variable domain, its missing parts supplied by reference TRBV13 and TRBJ2-3, is AAGVIQSPRHLIKEKRETATLKCYPIPRHDTVYWYQQGPGQDPQFLISFYEKMQSDKGSIPDRFSAQQFSDYHSELNMSSLELGDSALYFCASSPTTGRGFPDTQYFGPGTRLTVL.